This paragraph covers one T cell receptor beta chain sequence. Its antigen is currently unknown. These data originate in a study of T cell responses to AZD1222 COVID-19 vaccine. Repertoires were generated with immunoSEQ multiplex PCR, while TCRdb's copy carries only in-frame clones and drops some. Seen here are approximately 130,000 clones, 88% observed once, and the top ten hold roughly 5.2%. Study-wide findings and caveats: Spike-specific TCR breadth and depth both grew after two AZD1222 doses. In a largely white British group with more females than males, clonal diversity was possibly underestimated. Within unmutated variant regions lay the reported targets of nearly half of spike-specific TCRs.

Samples with a second dose at about 4 or about 12 weeks were pooled together. Trimming stripped 2 bases from V and 4 bases from J, with 12 bases between. The CDR3 loop spans 14 amino acids. Germline CDR1 is SGHDT and CDR2 is YYEEEE. The gene calls are TRBV5-6 and TRBJ1-1; D unresolved. The sequence was collected from an adult who received the AZD1222 COVID-19 vaccine. Here the sequenced sample was peripheral blood, taken 28 days after the second AZD1222 dose. The CDR3 loop reads CASSLRFPPTEAFF. DNA of the CDR3: TGTGCCAGCAGCTTAAGATTTCCACCCACTGAAGCTTTCTTT. Supplemented by reference TRBV5-6 and TRBJ1-1, the full variable domain reads DAGVTQSPTHLIKTRGQQVTLRCSPKSGHDTVSWYQQALGQGPQFIFQYYEEEERQRGNFPDRFSGHQFPNYSSELNVNALLLGDSALYLCASSLRFPPTEAFFGQGTRLTVV.